What follows are 18 T cell receptor beta chains derived from one specimen sequenced in a study of blood T cell repertoires in COVID-19. Libraries were prepared by immunoSEQ multiplex PCR; TCRdb keeps only in-frame clonotypes and omits some of them. The sample carries some 230,000 clones, approximately 83% recorded once. Sequenced sample: peripheral blood. The receptors here all came from a woman aged 30 to 39 who had recovered from COVID-19.

The rearrangement joins TRBV28 to TRBJ1-2; 11 nucleotides agree with TRBD1. V was pared by 4 bases and J by 1 base, with 2 bases of the junction left unmatched. The germline V gene has CDR1 MDHEN and CDR2 SYDVKM. The CDR3 length is 15 residues. The chain's CDR3 is CASSSGQGVNYGYTF. CDR3 bases: TGTGCCAGCAGTTCGGGACAGGGGGTTAACTATGGCTACACCTTC.

The rearrangement links TRBV11-2 to TRBJ2-4, with 10 positions matching TRBD1. CDR1 SGHAT and CDR2 FQNNGV come from the germline V gene. V lost 5 bases, J lost 6 bases, and 4 bases stayed unmatched. The CDR3 loop spans 14 amino acids. The CDR3 region has the DNA TGTGCCAGCAGCGCGCGGGACAGGGGAAACATTCAGTACTTC. Its translation is CASSARDRGNIQYF.

The gene calls are TRBV3-1 (or the pseudogene TRBV3-2) and TRBJ1-5; 7 bases are a match to TRBD1. The germline gives CDR1 LGHDT, CDR2 YNNKEL (reference sequence). The junction had 1 base not matched to a gene; V was cut back by 0 bases and J by 8 bases. The CDR3 runs 13 residues. CDR3 region: CASSQEGTEPQHF. Written as DNA, the CDR3 is TGTGCCAGCAGCCAAGAGGGGACAGAGCCCCAGCATTTT.

Only one count was recorded for this clone. This chain links TRBV4-2 with TRBJ2-7, with 7 nucleotides matching TRBD1. There are 15 residues in the CDR3. The V and J ends lost 3 bases and 3 bases, in that order; junction bases with no gene match: 8. From germline, CDR1 is LGHNA and CDR2 YNFKEQ. As DNA, the CDR3 is TGTGCCAGCAGCCATTATAATACAGGGGACTACGAGCAGTACTTC. Residues: CASSHYNTGDYEQYF.

With regard to this clone: Different DNA sequences within this sample yield the same CDR3. The genes are TRBV11-2 and TRBJ2-1; 9 bases are a match to TRBD2. After removal of 5 bases from V and 9 bases from J, the junction contained 11 bases not matched to a gene. Germline-derived CDR1 and CDR2 are SGHAT and FQNNGV. The CDR3 contains 15 residues. The CDR3 nucleotides read TGTGCCAGCAGCCTCCCGGGACTAGCAGAAGTTGAGCAGTTCTTC. This encodes CASSLPGLAEVEQFF.

The chain is built from TRBV27 and TRBJ2-7; TRBD1 agrees at 9 bases. Germline lookup yields CDR1 MNHEY and CDR2 SMNVEV (reference sequence). CDR3 size: 14 residues. The V segment lost 7 bases and the J segment 2 bases; nucleotides outside the gene matches: 6. The CDR3 is CASTSGTGTYEQYF. The DNA for the CDR3 is TGTGCCAGCACTTCAGGGACAGGGACCTACGAGCAGTACTTC.

The chain carries TRBV7-3 and TRBJ1-4; D call uncertain. The CDR3 spans 15 residues. Germline V gene lookup returns CDR1 SGHTA and CDR2 FQGTGA. V lost 5 bases and J 5 bases, leaving 15 bases between the germline ends. The CDR3, as DNA: TGTGCCAGCAGCCCATTGGGCGGGCCGAATGAAAAACTGTTTTTT. Protein: CASSPLGGPNEKLFF.

The rearrangement joins TRBV6-5 to TRBJ2-4; the D gene is possibly TRBD1 (5 bases). Trimming took off 4 bases at V and 5 bases at J, with 15 bases between the two ends. CDR3 size: 15 residues. The germline V gene encodes CDR1 MNHEY and CDR2 SVGAGI. The CDR3 is CASSSQVSPENIQYF. The CDR3 nucleotides read TGTGCCAGCAGTTCACAGGTTTCTCCTGAAAACATTCAGTACTTC.

The chain has TRBV3-1 (or the pseudogene TRBV3-2) and TRBJ2-3; the D gene is possibly TRBD1 (5 bases). Germline values: CDR1 LGHDT, CDR2 YNNKEL (reference sequence). The CDR3 extends over 11 amino acids. Trimming cost V 9 bases and J 5 bases, with 9 bases left between them. The CDR3 region is CARQVRDTQYF. For the CDR3, the DNA is TGTGCCAGACAGGTAAGAGATACGCAGTATTTT.

The chain couples TRBV30 to TRBJ1-1, with 7 bases lining up with TRBD1. Trimming at V came to 5 bases and at J to 0 bases, leaving 15 bases not matched to a gene. The CDR3 length is 17 residues. In germline, CDR1 is GTSNPN, CDR2 SVGIG (reference sequence). The CDR3 DNA reads as TGTGCCTGGGAAACGACAGGGAAGGGCTGGATGAACACTGAAGCTTTCTTT. It translates to CAWETTGKGWMNTEAFF.

A word on this clone: This sequence may be a read error, since a much larger clone differs from it by one base. V gene TRBV6-6 combines with J gene TRBJ1-4; D gene unclear. V was shortened by 2 bases and J by 5 bases, with 3 bases between the two germline ends. The CDR3 extends over 12 amino acids. Germline values: CDR1 MNHNY, CDR2 SVGAGI (reference sequence). CDR3 protein: CASSYPNEKLFF. The CDR3 DNA is TGTGCCAGCAGTTACCCGAATGAAAAACTGTTTTTT.

This clone came up many times. The chain couples TRBV3-1 (or the pseudogene TRBV3-2) to TRBJ1-6; D uncertain. Germline V gene lookup returns CDR1 LGHDT and CDR2 YNNKEL (reference sequence). V was trimmed by 0 bases and J by 10 bases, leaving 7 bases between them. The CDR3 loop spans 13 amino acids. CDR3: CASSQEEGSPLHF. For the CDR3, the DNA is TGTGCCAGCAGCCAAGAAGAGGGATCACCCCTCCACTTT.

The genes are TRBV12-2 and TRBJ2-1; the tabulated D call, TRBD2, remains unverified against the DNA. TRBV12-2 corresponds to a pseudogene. This CDR3 comprises 16 residues. CDR3 residues: CASRLECPRECNEQFF. CDR3 in DNA: TGTGCAAGTCGCTTAGAGTGTCCGCGGGAGTGCAATGAGCAGTTCTTC.

The genes are TRBV10-3 and TRBJ1-5, with 7 bases that match TRBD1. V trimming: 4 bases; J trimming: 6 bases; junction bases outside the gene matches: 9. CDR1 is ENHRY and CDR2 is SYGVKD in the germline V gene. This CDR3 comprises 15 residues. CDR3 nucleotides: TGTGCCATCAGTGGATCTACAGGGGTCGGTCAGCCCCAGCATTTT. It yields the protein CAISGSTGVGQPQHF.

CDR3 in DNA: TGTGCCAGCAGCACTACCGGGGGAAGATTGTTTTTT. This translates into CASSTTGGRLFF. The rearrangement links TRBV7-8 to TRBJ1-4; D might be TRBD1 (5 bases). Trimming took 5 bases from V and 15 from J, leaving 16 bases between them. Germline V gene lookup returns CDR1 SGHVS and CDR2 FQNEAQ. The CDR3 runs 12 residues.

The J gene is TRBJ1-6, the V gene TRBV6-5, with a possible D match to TRBD1 (5 bases). The CDR3 sequence is 15 residues long. Germline-derived CDR1 and CDR2 are MNHEY and SVGAGI. With 5 bases removed from V and 0 bases from J, the gap between germline ends came to 8 bases. CDR3 in DNA: TGTGCCAGCAGTCGACAGAGCTCCTATAATTCACCCCTCCACTTT. This sequence encodes CASSRQSSYNSPLHF.

This clone was detected only once. The V gene is TRBV28, the J gene TRBJ1-2; 11 bases fit TRBD1. CDR3 length: 18 residues. CDR1 and CDR2 from the germline V gene are MDHEN and SYDVKM. V was clipped by 5 bases and J by 8 bases; unmatched bases: 19. CDR3 sequence: CASSAPSRTGGLSEGYTF. The CDR3 DNA reads as TGTGCCAGCAGTGCCCCGAGTCGGACAGGGGGCCTGTCGGAAGGCTACACCTTC.

The chain carries TRBV28 and TRBJ2-1; D ambiguous. Trimming took off 6 bases at V and 1 base at J, with 10 bases between the two ends. From germline, CDR1 is MDHEN and CDR2 SYDVKM. The CDR3 extends over 14 amino acids. This CDR3 reads CASRNTPSYNEQFF. The CDR3 DNA sequence: TGTGCCAGCAGAAACACCCCTTCCTACAATGAGCAGTTCTTC.